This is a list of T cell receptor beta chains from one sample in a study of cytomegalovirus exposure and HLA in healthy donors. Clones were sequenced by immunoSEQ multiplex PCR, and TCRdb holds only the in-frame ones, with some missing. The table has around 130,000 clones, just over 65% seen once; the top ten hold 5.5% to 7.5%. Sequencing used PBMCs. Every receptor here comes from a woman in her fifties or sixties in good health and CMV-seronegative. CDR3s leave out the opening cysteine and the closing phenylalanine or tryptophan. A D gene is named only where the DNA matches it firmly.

CDR3: ASSPDILYGYT; V: TRBV27; D: -; length: 11; J: TRBJ1-2
CDR3: ASSSGQGNYGYT; V: TRBV5-1; D: TRBD1; length: 12; J: TRBJ1-2
CDR3: ASSRNGGGRDEKLF; V: TRBV5-6; D: -; length: 14; J: TRBJ1-4
CDR3: ASSLVASGGPFTDTQY; V: TRBV5-6; D: TRBD2; length: 16; J: TRBJ2-3
CDR3: ASRRGYEQY; V: TRBV6-5; D: -; length: 9; J: TRBJ2-7
CDR3: ASSLILASGFNEQF; V: TRBV7-8; D: TRBD2; length: 14; J: TRBJ2-1
CDR3: ASSQDYPAGGRKTQY; V: TRBV4-1; D: TRBD2; length: 15; J: TRBJ2-5
CDR3: AGSTGGGYTEAF; V: TRBV2; D: TRBD1; length: 12; J: TRBJ1-1
CDR3: AISEMVAGIETQY; V: TRBV10-3; D: TRBD2; length: 13; J: TRBJ2-5
CDR3: ASSWGVGETQY; V: TRBV11-2; D: -; length: 11; J: TRBJ2-5
CDR3: ASGETASSGNTIY; V: TRBV6-5; D: -; length: 13; J: TRBJ1-3
CDR3: ASSAPGLNTGELF; V: TRBV2; D: -; length: 13; J: TRBJ2-2
CDR3: ASSIRTAPSGANVLT; V: TRBV19; D: -; length: 15; J: TRBJ2-6
CDR3: ASSDRGLGTGELF; V: TRBV9; D: TRBD1; length: 13; J: TRBJ2-2
CDR3: ASSSGQGTSRETQY; V: TRBV7-2; D: TRBD1; length: 14; J: TRBJ2-5
CDR3: ASGGVGGRYEQF; V: TRBV2; D: TRBD2; length: 12; J: TRBJ2-1
CDR3: ATSRDRGTSAYNEQF; V: TRBV15; D: TRBD2; length: 15; J: TRBJ2-1
CDR3: ASSKTGTRETQY; V: TRBV5-1; D: TRBD1; length: 12; J: TRBJ2-5
CDR3: ATSREGRISYNEQF; V: TRBV15; D: -; length: 14; J: TRBJ2-1
CDR3: ASSRDRVSGYT; V: TRBV7-2; D: TRBD1; length: 11; J: TRBJ1-2
CDR3: ASSLGPETEAF; V: TRBV7-6; D: -; length: 11; J: TRBJ1-1
CDR3: ASSRPGGTQY; V: TRBV11-3; D: TRBD2; length: 10; J: TRBJ2-5
CDR3: ARSLARRKVNTEAF; V: TRBV5-3; D: -; length: 14; J: TRBJ1-1
CDR3: SSSRGGGQLF; V: TRBV7-9; D: -; length: 10; J: TRBJ1-4
CDR3: ASSIDQGLAGFVTSYNEQF; V: TRBV19; D: TRBD2; length: 19; J: TRBJ2-1
CDR3: ASSRQGDTGELF; V: TRBV7-9; D: TRBD1; length: 12; J: TRBJ2-2
CDR3: ASSRGTSGGSDTQY; V: TRBV7-9; D: TRBD2; length: 14; J: TRBJ2-3
CDR3: SSSLSPGSYGYT; V: TRBV7-9; D: -; length: 12; J: TRBJ1-2
CDR3: ASSPGQGWTDTQY; V: TRBV6-1; D: TRBD1; length: 13; J: TRBJ2-3
CDR3: ASSIPGLAYEQY; V: TRBV28; D: TRBD2; length: 12; J: TRBJ2-7
CDR3: ASSYNSGSIEQY; V: TRBV7-8; D: TRBD2; length: 12; J: TRBJ2-7
CDR3: ATSISGGGETQY; V: TRBV6-6; D: TRBD2; length: 12; J: TRBJ2-5
CDR3: ASSYSGGTQY; V: TRBV6-5; D: -; length: 10; J: TRBJ2-3
CDR3: ASSALGTGDYEQY; V: TRBV5-6; D: TRBD1; length: 13; J: TRBJ2-7
CDR3: ASSLARPSDGYT; V: TRBV7-9; D: -; length: 12; J: TRBJ1-2
CDR3: ASSEFSGSYT; V: TRBV25-1; D: -; length: 10; J: TRBJ1-2
CDR3: ASSPGLAGGQQY; V: TRBV7-3; D: TRBD2; length: 12; J: TRBJ2-7
CDR3: ASRTGNQPQH; V: TRBV28; D: -; length: 10; J: TRBJ1-5
CDR3: ASSPKGGVGEKLF; V: TRBV5-4; D: -; length: 13; J: TRBJ1-4
CDR3: ASRGVAGQRATNEKLF; V: TRBV6-1; D: -; length: 16; J: TRBJ1-4